A single count supports the clone carrying this T cell receptor (beta chain). The target antigen is unknown. This record belongs to a study of cytomegalovirus exposure and HLA in healthy donors. Regarding the study as a whole: Analysis was performed later, and it showed HLA-associated TCR beta chains to be more clonally expanded than equally common others.

Primers: 60 Vbeta forward and 13 Jbeta reverse. Measured with immunoSEQ multiplex PCR; TCRdb has only the in-frame clones, and not every one. The sample contains about 140,000 clones, about 80% of which appear only once. This CDR3 contains 14 residues. The chain carries TRBV21-1 and TRBJ1-2. TRBV21-1 is a pseudogene locus. Material: PBMCs. This clonotype was sampled from a woman under 40 in good health and CMV-seronegative. For the CDR3, the DNA is TGTGCCAGCGGCGGTGCAAGGGAGAACTATGGCTACACCTTC. Protein: CASGGARENYGYTF.